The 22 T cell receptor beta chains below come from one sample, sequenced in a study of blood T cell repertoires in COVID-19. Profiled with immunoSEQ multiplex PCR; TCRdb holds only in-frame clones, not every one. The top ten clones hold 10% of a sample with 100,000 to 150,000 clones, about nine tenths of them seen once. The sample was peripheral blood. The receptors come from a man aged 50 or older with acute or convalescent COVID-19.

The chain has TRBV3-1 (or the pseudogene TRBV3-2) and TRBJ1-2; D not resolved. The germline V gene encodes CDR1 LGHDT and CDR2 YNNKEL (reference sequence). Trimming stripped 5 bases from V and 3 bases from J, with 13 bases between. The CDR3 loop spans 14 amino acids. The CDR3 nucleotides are TGTGCCAGCAGCAGAAGAGGTTTACACTATGGCTACACCTTC. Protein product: CASSRRGLHYGYTF.

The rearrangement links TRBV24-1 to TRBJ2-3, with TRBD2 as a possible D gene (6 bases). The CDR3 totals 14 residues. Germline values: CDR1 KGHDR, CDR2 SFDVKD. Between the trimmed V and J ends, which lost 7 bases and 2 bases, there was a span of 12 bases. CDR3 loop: CATSWDLDTDTQYF. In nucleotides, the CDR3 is TGTGCCACCAGCTGGGACTTGGACACAGATACGCAGTATTTT.

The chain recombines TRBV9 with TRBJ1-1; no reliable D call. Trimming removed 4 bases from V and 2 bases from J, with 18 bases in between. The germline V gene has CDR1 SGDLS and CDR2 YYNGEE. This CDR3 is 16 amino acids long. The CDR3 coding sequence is TGTGCCAGCAGCCCTAGAGTGGAGACGGTCAACACTGAAGCTTTCTTT. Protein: CASSPRVETVNTEAFF.

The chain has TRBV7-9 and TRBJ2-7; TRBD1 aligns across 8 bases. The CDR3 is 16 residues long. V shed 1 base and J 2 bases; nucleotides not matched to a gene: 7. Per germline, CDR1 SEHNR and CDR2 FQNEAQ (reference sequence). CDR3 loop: CASSLDVGTGPYEQYF. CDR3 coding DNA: TGTGCCAGCAGCTTAGATGTAGGGACAGGTCCCTACGAGCAGTACTTC.

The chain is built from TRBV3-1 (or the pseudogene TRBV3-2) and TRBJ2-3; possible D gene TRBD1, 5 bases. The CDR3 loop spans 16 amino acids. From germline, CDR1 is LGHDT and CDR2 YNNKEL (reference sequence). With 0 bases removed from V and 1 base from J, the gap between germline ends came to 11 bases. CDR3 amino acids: CASSQDVGAGTDTQYF. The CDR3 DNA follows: TGTGCCAGCAGCCAAGATGTAGGGGCCGGCACAGATACGCAGTATTTT.

The CDR3 nucleotides read TGCGCCAGCAGCAGGAGTGCAACTAATGAAAAACTGTTTTTT. This gives the protein CASSRSATNEKLFF. The J gene is TRBJ1-4, the V gene TRBV5-1, with D uncertain. This CDR3 spans 14 amino acids. V was pared by 4 bases and J by 0 bases, with 7 bases between. Germline CDR1 and CDR2: SGHRS and YFSETQ.

This CDR3 is CASSLALGDTEAFF. Here the CDR3 DNA reads TGTGCCAGCAGCTTAGCGCTGGGAGACACTGAAGCTTTCTTT. The chain carries TRBV7-9 and TRBJ1-1; D is ambiguous. V dropped 0 bases and J dropped 3 bases, with 8 bases sitting between them. From germline, CDR1 is SEHNR and CDR2 FQNEAQ (reference sequence). The CDR3 is made up of 14 amino acids.

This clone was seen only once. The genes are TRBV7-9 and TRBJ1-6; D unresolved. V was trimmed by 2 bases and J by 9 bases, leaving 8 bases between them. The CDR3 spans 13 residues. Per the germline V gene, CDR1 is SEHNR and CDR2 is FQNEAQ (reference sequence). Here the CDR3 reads CASSLNSVSPLHF. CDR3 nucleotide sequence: TGTGCCAGCAGCTTAAATTCGGTTTCACCCCTCCACTTT.

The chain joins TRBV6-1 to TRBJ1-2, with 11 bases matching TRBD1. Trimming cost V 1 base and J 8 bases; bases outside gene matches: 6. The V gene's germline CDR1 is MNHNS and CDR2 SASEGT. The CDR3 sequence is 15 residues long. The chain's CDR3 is CASSEVGQGAGGYTF. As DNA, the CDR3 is TGTGCCAGCAGTGAAGTCGGACAGGGGGCGGGCGGCTACACCTTC.

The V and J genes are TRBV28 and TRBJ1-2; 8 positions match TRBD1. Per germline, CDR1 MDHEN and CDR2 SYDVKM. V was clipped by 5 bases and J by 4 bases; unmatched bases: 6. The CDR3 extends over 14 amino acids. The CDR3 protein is CASSPPTGGYGYTF. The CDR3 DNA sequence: TGTGCCAGCAGTCCTCCCACAGGGGGCTATGGCTACACCTTC.

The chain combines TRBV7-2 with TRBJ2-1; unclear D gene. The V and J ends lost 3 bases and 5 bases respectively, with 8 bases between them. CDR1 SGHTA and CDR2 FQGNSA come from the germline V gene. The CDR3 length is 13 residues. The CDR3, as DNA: TGTGCCAGCAGCTTCTCACAGAACAATGAGCAGTTCTTC. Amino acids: CASSFSQNNEQFF.

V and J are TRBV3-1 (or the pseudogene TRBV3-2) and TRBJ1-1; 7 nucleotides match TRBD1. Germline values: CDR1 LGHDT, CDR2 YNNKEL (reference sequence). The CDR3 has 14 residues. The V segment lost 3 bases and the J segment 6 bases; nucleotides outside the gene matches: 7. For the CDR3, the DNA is TGTGCCAGCAGCCAGAAGACAGGGAGACCTGAAGCTTTCTTT. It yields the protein CASSQKTGRPEAFF.

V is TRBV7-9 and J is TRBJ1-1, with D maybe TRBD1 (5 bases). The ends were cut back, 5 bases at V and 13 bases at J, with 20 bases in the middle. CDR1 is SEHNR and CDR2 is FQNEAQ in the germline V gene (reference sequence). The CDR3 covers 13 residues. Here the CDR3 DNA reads TGTGCCAGCAGCCTGGACGGCGGGGGTTGGGGTTTCTTT. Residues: CASSLDGGGWGFF.

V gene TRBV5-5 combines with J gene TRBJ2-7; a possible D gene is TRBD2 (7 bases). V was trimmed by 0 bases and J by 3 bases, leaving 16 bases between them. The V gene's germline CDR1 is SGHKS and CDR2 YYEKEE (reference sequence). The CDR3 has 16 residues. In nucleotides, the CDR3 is TGTGCCAGCAGCTTGGGCCCCGGGGGGCTATACTACGAGCAGTACTTC. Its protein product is CASSLGPGGLYYEQYF.

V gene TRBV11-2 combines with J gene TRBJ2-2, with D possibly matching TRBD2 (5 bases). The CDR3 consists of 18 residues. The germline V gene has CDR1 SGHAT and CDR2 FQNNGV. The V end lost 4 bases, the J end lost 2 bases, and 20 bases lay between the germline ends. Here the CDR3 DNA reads TGTGCCAGCAGCTCGAGTGGTTGGGGTCGGGGTAACACCGGGGAGCTGTTTTTT. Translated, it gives CASSSSGWGRGNTGELFF.

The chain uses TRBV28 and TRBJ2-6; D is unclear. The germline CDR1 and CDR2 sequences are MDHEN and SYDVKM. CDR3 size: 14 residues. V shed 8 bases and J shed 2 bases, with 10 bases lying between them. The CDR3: CASYSPPGANVLTF. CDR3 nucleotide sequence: TGTGCCAGCTACAGTCCCCCTGGGGCCAACGTCCTGACTTTC.

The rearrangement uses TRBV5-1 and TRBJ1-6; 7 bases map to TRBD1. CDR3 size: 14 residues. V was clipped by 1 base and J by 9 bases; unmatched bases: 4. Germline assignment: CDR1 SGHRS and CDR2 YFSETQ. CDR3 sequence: CASSLQGEISPLHF. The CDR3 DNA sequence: TGCGCCAGCAGCTTGCAGGGGGAGATTTCACCCCTCCACTTT.

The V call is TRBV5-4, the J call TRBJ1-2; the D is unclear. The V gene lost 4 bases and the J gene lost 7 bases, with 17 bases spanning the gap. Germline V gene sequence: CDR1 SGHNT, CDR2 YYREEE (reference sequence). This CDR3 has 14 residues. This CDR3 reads CASSQQTAPGGYTF. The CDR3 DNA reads TGTGCCAGCAGCCAGCAGACGGCGCCGGGTGGCTACACCTTC.

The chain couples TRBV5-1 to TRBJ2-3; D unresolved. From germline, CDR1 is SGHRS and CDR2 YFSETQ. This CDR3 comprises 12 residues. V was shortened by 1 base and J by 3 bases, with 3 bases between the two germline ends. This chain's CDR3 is CASSLTTDTQYF. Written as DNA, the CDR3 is TGCGCCAGCAGCTTGACAACAGATACGCAGTATTTT. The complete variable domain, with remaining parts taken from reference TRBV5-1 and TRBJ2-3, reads KAGVTQTPRYLIKTRGQQVTLSCSPISGHRSVSWYQQTPGQGLQFLFEYFSETQRNKGNFPGRFSGRQFSNSRSEMNVSTLELGDSALYLCASSLTTDTQYFGPGTRLTVL.

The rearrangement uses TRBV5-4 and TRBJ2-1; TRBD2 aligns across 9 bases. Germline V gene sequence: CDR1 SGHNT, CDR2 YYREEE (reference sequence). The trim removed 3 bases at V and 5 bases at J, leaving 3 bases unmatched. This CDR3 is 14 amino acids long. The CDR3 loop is CASSSPSGDNEQFF. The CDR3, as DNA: TGTGCCAGCAGCTCGCCTAGCGGGGACAATGAGCAGTTCTTC.

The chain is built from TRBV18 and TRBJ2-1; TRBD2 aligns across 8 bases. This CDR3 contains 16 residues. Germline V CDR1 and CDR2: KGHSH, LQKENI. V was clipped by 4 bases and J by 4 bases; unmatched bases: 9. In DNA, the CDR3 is TGTGCCAGCTCACTGCCCGTGACTAGCGTATACAATGAGCAGTTCTTC. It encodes CASSLPVTSVYNEQFF.

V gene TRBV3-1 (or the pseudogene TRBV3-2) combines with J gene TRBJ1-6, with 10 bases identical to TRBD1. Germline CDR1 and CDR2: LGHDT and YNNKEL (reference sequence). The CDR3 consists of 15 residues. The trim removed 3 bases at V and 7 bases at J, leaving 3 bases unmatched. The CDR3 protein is CASSQRDRGNSPLHF. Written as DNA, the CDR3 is TGTGCCAGCAGCCAGAGGGACAGGGGAAATTCACCCCTCCACTTT.